The present T cell receptor beta chain was sequenced within a study of cytomegalovirus exposure and HLA in healthy donors. With regard to this clone: Its antigen is still unknown.

Both 60 Vbeta primers and 13 Jbeta primers went into the PCR. Produced via immunoSEQ multiplex PCR; TCRdb's table is partial and in-frame only. This sample has around 130,000 clones, with about 85% found just once. Study-wide points: In a later analysis, TCR association rates varied by HLA locus: DRB1 most, HLA-C fewest.

Germline assignment: CDR1 SGHTA and CDR2 FQGNSA. V trimming: 6 bases; J trimming: 4 bases; junction bases outside the gene matches: 4. The CDR3 extends over 14 amino acids. This TCR derives from a boy younger than 18 in good health and CMV-seronegative. Sequenced material: PBMCs. The chain combines TRBV7-2 with TRBJ2-7; 12 bases align to TRBD2. In DNA form, the CDR3 reads TGTGCCAGCAGTCCGACTAGCGGGAGTTACGAGCAGTACTTC. Amino acid sequence: CASSPTSGSYEQYF.